The 21 T cell receptor beta chains presented below share a single source sample, sequenced in a study of T cells in Graves' hyperthyroidism and ophthalmopathy (dated by TCRdb to about 2019). The method was multiplex PCR. The run used an Illumina HiSeq 2000. Amplification of TCR beta CDR3 regions was carried out from RNA transcripts. The TCR CDR3 was subjected to a first round of RT-PCR using the HTBI primer set and the Qiagen OneStep RT-PCR kit. TCRdb cleaned the public reads at Q25 with fastp, built clones with MiXCR and kept in-frame beta chains. CDR3 protein duplicates are merged, each entry listing the most common genes and DNA. The sample has 450,000 to 550,000 distinct CDR3 sequences on record, about 24% of them singletons. The ten most abundant clones make up approximately 10% of the sample. Sequenced input: blood. These receptors all stem from a young woman with Graves' ophthalmopathy.

A few counts support this clonotype. The V and J genes are TRBV29-1 and TRBJ1-2; D possibly corresponds to TRBD1 (6 bases). Per germline, CDR1 SQVTM and CDR2 ANQGSEA. The CDR3 covers 12 residues. Trimming removed 6 bases from V and 4 bases from J, with 12 bases in between. This chain's CDR3 is CSVRTDSYGYTF. CDR3 DNA sequence: TGCAGCGTAAGGACAGACTCCTATGGCTACACCTTC.

V gene TRBV9 combines with J gene TRBJ2-5, with TRBD2 matching 8 bases. The V segment lost 0 bases and the J segment 3 bases; nucleotides outside the gene matches: 4. From germline, CDR1 is SGDLS and CDR2 YYNGEE. The CDR3 loop spans 15 amino acids. CDR3 protein: CASSVVGSGEETQYF. CDR3 nucleotides: TGTGCCAGCAGCGTAGTAGGTAGCGGGGAAGAGACCCAGTACTTC.

This clonotype occurred many times. The rearrangement uses TRBV12-3 or TRBV12-4 and TRBJ1-5, with unresolved D. The length of the CDR3 is 11 residues. Trimming pared 5 bases from V and 13 bases from J, leaving 12 bases between. Here the CDR3 DNA reads TGTGCCAGCAGTCCGGGAGGGTCTCAGCATTTT. Protein sequence: CASSPGGSQHF.

In its sample, this clonotype was seen many times. The chain links TRBV6-1 to TRBJ1-1; 7 bases are a match to TRBD1. The J segment lost 0 bases and the V segment lost 5 bases, leaving 9 bases of the junction unmatched. The CDR3 has 16 amino acids. CDR1 MNHNS and CDR2 SASEGT come from the germline V gene. The CDR3 here is CASSPFRGGMNTEAFF. The DNA of the CDR3 is TGTGCCAGCAGTCCATTCAGGGGGGGGATGAACACTGAAGCTTTCTTT.

This clonotype was seen ten or more times. V and J are TRBV5-6 and TRBJ1-1; 9 bases match TRBD1. The V gene's germline CDR1 is SGHDT and CDR2 YYEEEE. Trimming cost V 3 bases and J 4 bases; bases outside gene matches: 13. The CDR3 length is 17 residues. CDR3 in DNA: TGTGCCAGCAGCTCAGAGAAGGGGACAGGGTTTGGCACTGAAGCTTTCTTT. Protein sequence: CASSSEKGTGFGTEAFF.

This clonotype was seen repeatedly, ten times or more. The chain links TRBV2 to TRBJ1-2; 8 bases agree with TRBD1. CDR1 is SNHLY, CDR2 FYNNEI, per germline. The CDR3 has 15 residues. V lost 1 base, J lost 4 bases, and 5 bases stayed unmatched. DNA of the CDR3: TGTGCCAGCAGTGAAGGATGGGGGACAGGCTATGGCTACACCTTC. Protein: CASSEGWGTGYGYTF. Supplemented by reference TRBV2 and TRBJ1-2, the full variable domain reads EPEVTQTPSHQVTQMGQEVILRCVPISNHLYFYWYRQILGQKVEFLVSFYNNEISEKSEIFDDQFSVERPDGSNFTLKIRSTKLEDSAMYFCASSEGWGTGYGYTFGSGTRLTVV.

V is TRBV3-1 and J is TRBJ2-2; the D call may be TRBD1 or TRBD2 (5 bases each). The CDR3 runs 13 residues. Deletions cut 4 bases from V and 5 bases from J, with 8 bases between. CDR1 and CDR2 from the germline V gene are LGHDT and YNNKEL (reference sequence). The CDR3, as DNA: TGTGCCAGCAGCCGGGGGTCTACCGGGGAGCTGTTTTTT. As protein: CASSRGSTGELFF.

The chain uses TRBV2 and TRBJ2-5, with a tentative D call TRBD1 (6 bases). V lost 6 bases to trimming and J lost 5 bases, with 13 bases between them. This CDR3 has 13 residues. Germline CDR1 SNHLY, CDR2 FYNNEI. Here the CDR3 DNA reads TGTGCCAGCAGGGACAGCTTTGGGGAGACCCAGTACTTC. Protein sequence: CASRDSFGETQYF.

The J gene is TRBJ1-1, the V gene TRBV20-1; D gene unclear. CDR1 DFQATT and CDR2 SNEGSKA come from the germline V gene (reference sequence). Trimming took off 1 base at V and 1 base at J, with 10 bases between the two ends. The CDR3 totals 14 residues. The CDR3 region has the DNA TGCAGTGCTAGAGTCGGTGGTGGGAACACTGAAGCTTTCTTT. This translates into CSARVGGGNTEAFF.

This clonotype was observed at least ten times. The chain employs TRBV25-1 and TRBJ1-1; D not certain. The germline V and J ends were trimmed by 6 bases and 8 bases, with 10 bases remaining between them. This CDR3 has 11 residues. Germline V lookup: CDR1 MGHDK, CDR2 SYGVNS. The CDR3 sequence: CASRAGAEAFF. The DNA of the CDR3 is TGTGCCAGCAGAGCCGGAGCCGAAGCTTTCTTT.

This clonotype was recorded at least ten times. The rearrangement joins TRBV29-1 to TRBJ1-5, with D possibly matching TRBD1 (5 bases). V lost 8 bases and J 0 bases, leaving 17 bases between the germline ends. Germline CDR1 is SQVTM and CDR2 is ANQGSEA. The CDR3 spans 15 residues. The CDR3 DNA follows: TGCAGCCCCGAGTGGGACCGATATAGCAATCAGCCCCAGCATTTT. Translated, it gives CSPEWDRYSNQPQHF.

This clonotype appeared a few times. At one of its ends the junction is not consistent with the germline gene, which may arise from a read error. This CDR3 reads CASSTTAPTPSYVQYF. DNA for the CDR3: TGTGCCAGCAGCACTACAGCGCCTACCCCCTCCTACGTGCAGTACTTC. The chain recombines TRBV11-1 with TRBJ2-7; no reliable D call. Germline CDR1 SGHAT, CDR2 FQDESV (reference sequence). The CDR3 loop spans 16 amino acids.

This clonotype was recorded at least ten times. This chain connects TRBV6-5 to TRBJ2-5; 8 bases are shared with TRBD2. The V segment lost 0 bases and the J segment 1 base; nucleotides outside the gene matches: 7. The CDR3 runs 17 residues. Looked up from germline, CDR1 is MNHEY and CDR2 is SVGAGI. This CDR3 reads CASSYSGRGVGQETQYF. The CDR3 nucleotides are TGTGCCAGCAGTTACTCGGGGCGGGGGGTCGGCCAAGAGACCCAGTACTTC.

This clonotype was counted between two and nine times. CDR3 DNA sequence: TGTGCCAGTAGTACGGTACGGGGCACTGAAGCTTTCTTT. This translates into CASSTVRGTEAFF. The gene calls are TRBV19 and TRBJ1-1; no reliable D call. CDR3 length: 13 residues. V was pared by 4 bases and J by 4 bases, with 10 bases between. Germline CDR1 and CDR2: LNHDA and SQIVND (reference sequence).

The J gene is TRBJ1-2, the V gene TRBV6-5, with D unresolved. The germline V gene has CDR1 MNHEY and CDR2 SVGAGI. The CDR3 is made up of 14 amino acids. The V gene lost 5 bases and the J gene lost 4 bases, with 14 bases spanning the gap. The CDR3 is CASSPRVAGYGYTF. The CDR3 nucleotides are TGTGCCAGCAGTCCCCGAGTAGCCGGCTATGGCTACACCTTC.

This chain joins TRBV20-1 and TRBJ1-5, with D possibly matching TRBD1 (5 bases). The CDR3 contains 14 residues. Looked up from germline, CDR1 is DFQATT and CDR2 is SNEGSKA (reference sequence). Trimming pared 6 bases from V and 1 base from J, leaving 13 bases between. For the CDR3, the DNA is TGCAGTGCCGGGACCGGGACCAGCAATCAGCCCCAGCATTTT. It translates to CSAGTGTSNQPQHF.

This clonotype has more than one count but fewer than ten. The CDR3 coding sequence is TGTGCCAGCAGTGAATCGGTGGGCACCGGGGAGCTGTTTTTT. Amino acids: CASSESVGTGELFF. V usage is TRBV6-1 and J usage is TRBJ2-2; D not certain. Germline V lookup: CDR1 MNHNS, CDR2 SASEGT. V was shortened by 2 bases and J by 4 bases, with 8 bases between the two germline ends. This CDR3 contains 14 residues.

This clonotype was seen many times. A much larger clonotype is one base distant, so this may be a read error. The chain links TRBV6-5 to TRBJ1-5; D may be TRBD1 (5 bases). The CDR3 extends over 16 amino acids. CDR1 and CDR2 from the germline V gene are MNHEY and SVGAGI. The V end was cut by 0 bases, the J end by 5 bases, with 14 bases between. Written as DNA, the CDR3 is TGTGCCAGCAGTTACTCGTACGGGGGTGGCGATCAGCCCCAGCATTTT. As protein: CASSYSYGGGDQPQHF.

This clonotype has only a few counts. The gene calls are TRBV5-5 and TRBJ2-2; D is possibly TRBD1 (6 bases). With 2 bases removed from V and 4 bases from J, the gap between germline ends came to 12 bases. Germline V lookup: CDR1 SGHKS, CDR2 YYEKEE (reference sequence). The CDR3 runs 15 residues. Here the CDR3 DNA reads TGTGCCAGCAGCTTTCAGGGGTGGGGCACCGGGGAGCTGTTTTTT. Its protein product is CASSFQGWGTGELFF.

This clonotype was detected ten times or more. The chain is built from TRBV12-3 or TRBV12-4 and TRBJ2-2; no clear D gene. V was shortened by 8 bases and J by 5 bases, with 12 bases between the two germline ends. There are 13 residues in the CDR3. CDR3 nucleotides: TGTGCCAGCGCAAGGGCTGGGACCGGGGAGCTGTTTTTT. Amino acids: CASARAGTGELFF.

The rearrangement joins TRBV12-3 or TRBV12-4 to TRBJ1-3, with 8 bases identical to TRBD1. J lost 4 bases, V lost 8 bases, and 10 bases had no gene match. The CDR3 runs to 15 residues. This CDR3 is CASAISTGVGNTIYF. In DNA, the CDR3 is TGTGCCAGCGCCATATCGACAGGGGTAGGAAACACCATATATTTT.